The 31 T cell receptor beta chains presented below share a single source sample, sequenced in a study of cytomegalovirus exposure and HLA in healthy donors. Profiled with immunoSEQ multiplex PCR; TCRdb holds only in-frame clones, not every one. The table records about 130,000 clones, approximately 84% of them present only once. The sequenced sample consisted of PBMCs. These receptors were obtained from a young man in good health and CMV-seropositive.

This sequence joins TRBV9 and TRBJ1-6; D gene uncertain. CDR1 is SGDLS, CDR2 YYNGEE, per germline. CDR3 length: 15 residues. Trimming removed 0 bases at V and 10 bases at J, with 14 bases between. The CDR3 bases are TGTGCCAGCAGCGTAGAACCCGGGAGAGGCTCACCCCTCCACTTT. It translates to CASSVEPGRGSPLHF.

This chain joins TRBV5-4 and TRBJ2-1; 7 bases are a match to TRBD2. After removal of 4 bases from V and 7 bases from J, the junction contained 14 bases not matched to a gene. The CDR3 sequence is 16 residues long. CDR1 and CDR2 (germline): SGHNT, YYREEE (reference sequence). The DNA of the CDR3 is TGTGCCAGCAGCCCGAGGCGCGGGGGAACGGGGAATGAGCAGTTCTTC. Translation gives CASSPRRGGTGNEQFF.

The chain recombines TRBV5-8 with TRBJ2-3, with a possible D match to TRBD2 (5 bases). The V end lost 1 base, the J end lost 4 bases, and 13 bases lay between the germline ends. Germline V lookup: CDR1 SGHTS, CDR2 YDEGEE. CDR3 length equals 15 residues. CDR3 in DNA: TGTGCCAGCAGCTTGAGTTGGGCGGGCCCAGATACGCAGTATTTT. Its protein is CASSLSWAGPDTQYF.

The chain links TRBV28 to TRBJ2-5; D uncertain. The CDR3 is 13 amino acids. Between the trimmed V and J ends, which lost 5 bases and 5 bases, there was a span of 12 bases. The germline V gene encodes CDR1 MDHEN and CDR2 SYDVKM. DNA of the CDR3: TGTGCCAGCAGTCCCGAGTACGGGGAGACCCAGTACTTC. This translates into CASSPEYGETQYF.

The chain couples TRBV5-4 to TRBJ2-3; TRBD1 aligns across 7 bases. Unmatched junction bases numbered 9, after V lost 5 bases and J lost 6 bases. Germline V gene lookup returns CDR1 SGHNT and CDR2 YYREEE (reference sequence). The CDR3 is 14 residues long. In nucleotides, the CDR3 is TGTGCCAGCAGTTCGACAGGGATGGGCGATACGCAGTATTTT. It is translated as CASSSTGMGDTQYF.

The CDR3 loop reads CASSSGIHNQPQHF. The CDR3 DNA reads as TGTGCCAGCAGTTCAGGAATTCACAATCAGCCCCAGCATTTT. The chain recombines TRBV27 with TRBJ1-5; D is unresolved. Trimming shortened V by 4 bases and J by 3 bases, and 10 bases separated the two germline ends. CDR1 MNHEY and CDR2 SMNVEV come from the germline V gene (reference sequence). CDR3 length equals 14 residues.

The chain carries TRBV6-5 and TRBJ2-7, with D tentatively TRBD1 (5 bases). Trimming removed 1 base from V and 3 bases from J, with 7 bases in between. The CDR3 totals 13 residues. Germline CDR1 MNHEY, CDR2 SVGAGI. The CDR3 DNA reads TGTGCCAGCAGTTACTTAGGGGACTACGAGCAGTACTTC. This translates into CASSYLGDYEQYF.

The chain recombines TRBV6-5 with TRBJ1-2; D not certain. V was shortened by 6 bases and J by 8 bases, with 16 bases between the two germline ends. CDR3 length equals 13 residues. Per the germline V gene, CDR1 is MNHEY and CDR2 is SVGAGI. This CDR3 is CASRPGLTWGYTF. The CDR3, as DNA: TGTGCCAGCAGGCCGGGGTTAACCTGGGGCTACACCTTC.

V gene TRBV20-1 combines with J gene TRBJ1-2; D possibly corresponds to TRBD1 (6 bases). V lost 6 bases and J lost 7, with 12 bases in between. Germline lookup yields CDR1 DFQATT and CDR2 SNEGSKA (reference sequence). The CDR3 is 11 amino acids. CDR3 coding DNA: TGCAGTGCACAGGGTTTTTCTGGCTACACCTTC. Its translation is CSAQGFSGYTF.

The gene calls are TRBV6-6 and TRBJ1-2; 10 bases match TRBD1. J lost 6 bases, V lost 6 bases, and 7 bases had no gene match. Germline V gives CDR1 MNHNY, CDR2 SVGAGI (reference sequence). The CDR3 covers 14 residues. The CDR3 DNA sequence: TGTGCCAGCAGCCGCCGGGACAGGGGAAATGGCTACACCTTC. Protein sequence: CASSRRDRGNGYTF.

This clone was picked up a small number of times. The rearrangement links TRBV27 to TRBJ1-2; no reliable D call. V was cut by 0 bases and J by 4 bases, with 12 bases left in between. CDR1 is MNHEY and CDR2 is SMNVEV in the germline V gene (reference sequence). The length of the CDR3 is 15 residues. The DNA for the CDR3 is TGTGCCAGCAGTTTATCGGGAGTTATCCTCTATGGCTACACCTTC. It is translated as CASSLSGVILYGYTF.

The chain carries TRBV7-9 and TRBJ1-1, with a tentative D call TRBD1 (6 bases). Germline V gene sequence: CDR1 SEHNR, CDR2 FQNEAQ (reference sequence). The CDR3 totals 11 residues. The V end lost 5 bases, the J end lost 6 bases, and 7 bases lay between the germline ends. CDR3 nucleotide sequence: TGTGCCAGCAGCCGACAGGCTGAAGCTTTCTTT. Encoded protein: CASSRQAEAFF.

V and J are TRBV6-6 and TRBJ1-3; D perhaps matches TRBD1 (5 bases). Looked up from germline, CDR1 is MNHNY and CDR2 is SVGAGI (reference sequence). V shed 6 bases and J shed 2 bases, with 17 bases lying between them. There are 16 residues in the CDR3. As DNA, the CDR3 is TGTGCCAGCAGCAAACCCGACAGATCCCCTGGAAACACCATATATTTT. It yields the protein CASSKPDRSPGNTIYF.

As for this clone: Other DNA sequences in this sample translate to the same CDR3. The chain links TRBV6-1 to TRBJ1-1; 11 bases match TRBD1. Germline assignment: CDR1 MNHNS and CDR2 SASEGT. CDR3 length: 16 residues. The trim removed 4 bases at V and 1 base at J, leaving 5 bases unmatched. CDR3 coding DNA: TGTGCCAGCAGTGCACGGACAGGGGGCGGGAACACTGAAGCTTTCTTT. Residues: CASSARTGGGNTEAFF.

The CDR3 protein is CASQTTGGGYTF. The CDR3 DNA follows: TGTGCCAGCCAAACGACAGGAGGTGGCTACACCTTC. J is TRBJ1-2 and V is TRBV6-1, with D possibly matching TRBD1 (6 bases). This CDR3 is 12 amino acids long. Germline CDR1 and CDR2: MNHNS and SASEGT. Trimming removed 8 bases from V and 7 bases from J, with 14 bases in between.

A remark on this clone: Other nucleotide sequences in the sample specify the same CDR3. The chain carries TRBV7-2 and TRBJ1-2, with 7 bases matching TRBD1. Germline-derived CDR1 and CDR2 are SGHTA and FQGNSA. The CDR3 has 12 residues. Losses at the gene ends were 2 bases for V and 8 bases for J; bases not matched to a gene: 2. DNA of the CDR3: TGTGCCAGCAGCTTACTCAGGGGGGGCTACACCTTC. Translation: CASSLLRGGYTF.

This chain links TRBV30 with TRBJ2-5, with no clear D. In germline, CDR1 is GTSNPN, CDR2 SVGIG (reference sequence). With 2 bases removed from V and 5 bases from J, the gap between germline ends came to 18 bases. The CDR3 length is 15 residues. DNA of the CDR3: TGTGCCTGGAGTCCGAACCCTCGAGCCCCTGAGACCCAGTACTTC. It encodes CAWSPNPRAPETQYF.

This clone was seen repeatedly, ten times or more. The rearrangement links TRBV9 to TRBJ1-4; 8 positions agree with TRBD1. CDR1 and CDR2 from the germline V gene are SGDLS and YYNGEE. The length of the CDR3 is 15 residues. The V segment lost 4 bases and the J segment 1 base; nucleotides outside the gene matches: 3. CDR3 nucleotide sequence: TGTGCCAGCAGCCCAACAGGGGGAACTAATGAAAAACTGTTTTTT. This sequence encodes CASSPTGGTNEKLFF.

V and J are TRBV5-6 and TRBJ1-4, with TRBD1 identical over 9 bases. CDR3 size: 15 residues. The trim removed 4 bases at V and 8 bases at J, leaving 9 bases unmatched. The germline V gene encodes CDR1 SGHDT and CDR2 YYEEEE. Written as DNA, the CDR3 is TGTGCCAGCAGCACCCCGGGACAGGGAAGCGAAAAACTGTTTTTT. It encodes CASSTPGQGSEKLFF.

J is TRBJ2-3 and V is TRBV9, with 9 bases lining up with TRBD2. This CDR3 has 15 amino acids. Trimming removed 4 bases from V and 6 bases from J; junction bases left unmatched: 9. CDR1 and CDR2 (germline): SGDLS, YYNGEE. The CDR3 loop reads CASSSIAGDWDTQYF. The CDR3 DNA reads TGTGCCAGCAGCTCAATAGCGGGGGACTGGGATACGCAGTATTTT.

The chain recombines TRBV5-1 with TRBJ1-5; D remains unclear. Germline V gene data show CDR1 as SGHRS and CDR2 as YFSETQ. The CDR3 is 15 amino acids. The V gene lost 2 bases and the J gene lost 5 bases, with 14 bases spanning the gap. In DNA, the CDR3 is TGCGCCAGCAGCTTAGGCGGCTCTTGGGATCAGCCCCAGCATTTT. It codes for CASSLGGSWDQPQHF. The complete variable domain, with remaining parts taken from reference TRBV5-1 and TRBJ1-5, reads KAGVTQTPRYLIKTRGQQVTLSCSPISGHRSVSWYQQTPGQGLQFLFEYFSETQRNKGNFPGRFSGRQFSNSRSEMNVSTLELGDSALYLCASSLGGSWDQPQHFGDGTRLSIL.

J is TRBJ2-2 and V is TRBV11-2; no clear D gene. This CDR3 has 14 amino acids. Germline V CDR1 and CDR2: SGHAT, FQNNGV. Trimming pared 4 bases from V and 3 bases from J, leaving 9 bases between. The CDR3: CASSSDSYTGELFF. DNA of the CDR3: TGTGCCAGCAGCTCCGACTCCTACACCGGGGAGCTGTTTTTT.

V is TRBV11-3 and J is TRBJ2-7, with a possible D match to TRBD1 (6 bases). The ends were cut back, 5 bases at V and 3 bases at J, with 11 bases in the middle. The V gene's germline CDR1 is SGHNT and CDR2 YENEEA. The CDR3 is 13 residues long. The CDR3: CASSPIGGYEQYF. The CDR3 region has the DNA TGTGCCAGCAGCCCTATAGGGGGCTACGAGCAGTACTTC. The full variable domain, completed using reference TRBV11-3 and TRBJ2-7, is EAGVVQSPRYKIIEKKQPVAFWCNPISGHNTLYWYLQNLGQGPELLIRYENEEAVDDSQLPKDRFSAERLKGVDSTLKIQPAELGDSAVYLCASSPIGGYEQYFGPGTRLTVT.

This clone has a single count. The chain joins TRBV6-5 to TRBJ1-1; D is ambiguous. The V gene's germline CDR1 is MNHEY and CDR2 SVGAGI. The CDR3 extends over 15 amino acids. V lost 5 bases to trimming and J lost 0 bases, with 13 bases between them. CDR3 DNA sequence: TGTGCCAGCAGTCGCACCGGGCGGGTGAACACTGAAGCTTTCTTT. It translates to CASSRTGRVNTEAFF.

This clone was found a few times. The chain links TRBV10-3 to TRBJ1-1, with D possibly matching TRBD1 (6 bases). This CDR3 spans 12 amino acids. V lost 11 bases, J lost 1 base, and 11 bases lay in between. Germline CDR1 is ENHRY and CDR2 is SYGVKD. The CDR3 reads CASTRGNTEAFF. The DNA of the CDR3 is TGTGCCTCGACCAGGGGGAACACTGAAGCTTTCTTT.

Here the CDR3 DNA reads TGTGCCAGCAGTAGTTGGGGGCCCTACAATGAGCAGTTCTTC. This encodes CASSSWGPYNEQFF. The V call is TRBV6-1, the J call TRBJ2-1, with D possibly matching TRBD1 (6 bases). The ends were cut back, 5 bases at V and 2 bases at J, with 10 bases in the middle. Germline CDR1 is MNHNS and CDR2 is SASEGT. This CDR3 has 14 amino acids.

This chain joins TRBV18 and TRBJ1-6, with D perhaps matching TRBD1 (6 bases). The germline gives CDR1 KGHSH, CDR2 LQKENI. The CDR3 length is 15 residues. V shed 0 bases and J shed 7 bases, with 10 bases lying between them. CDR3 residues: CASSPPGARNSPLHF. CDR3 DNA: TGTGCCAGCTCACCACCGGGGGCGCGGAATTCACCCCTCCACTTT.

The chain carries TRBV6-1 and TRBJ1-1; D gene unclear. The ends were cut back, 4 bases at V and 7 bases at J, with 19 bases in the middle. From germline, CDR1 is MNHNS and CDR2 SASEGT. The CDR3 is made up of 15 amino acids. The CDR3 is CASSANPQTVLEAFF. The CDR3 DNA reads TGTGCCAGCAGTGCCAATCCCCAAACAGTCCTTGAAGCTTTCTTT.

The J gene is TRBJ1-1, the V gene TRBV30; D might be TRBD1 (5 bases). The ends were cut back, 4 bases at V and 11 bases at J, with 14 bases in the middle. CDR1 GTSNPN and CDR2 SVGIG come from the germline V gene (reference sequence). The CDR3 loop spans 11 amino acids. CDR3 sequence (DNA): TGTGCCTGGAATATAGGGGATCGCGCTTTCTTT. Amino acids: CAWNIGDRAFF.

A word on this clone: The junction and the germline gene differ at one end; a read error may be behind it. The chain recombines TRBV7-6 with TRBJ2-3; maybe TRBD2 (6 bases). The V gene's germline CDR1 is SGHVS and CDR2 FNYEAQ. The CDR3 has 17 amino acids. The CDR3 bases are TGTGCCAGCAGCCCAGCGAGGGCGGGGTATGATTTAGATGCGCAGTATTTT. This sequence encodes CASSPARAGYDLDAQYF.

The chain employs TRBV7-2 and TRBJ2-5, with TRBD1 matching 12 bases. J was trimmed by 5 bases and V by 1 base; bases with no gene match: 5. Germline CDR1 is SGHTA and CDR2 is FQGNSA. CDR3 length: 16 amino acids. This CDR3 reads CASSLGDRGLGETQYF. The DNA for the CDR3 is TGTGCCAGCAGCTTAGGGGACAGGGGGCTCGGGGAGACCCAGTACTTC.